The T cell receptor (beta chain) described here comes from a study of PD-1 blockade in classical Hodgkin lymphoma. Study-level results: Newly diagnosed patients were reported to exhibit reduced baseline TCR diversity relative to healthy donors. By C4D1 there was a significant rise in CD4+ TCR diversity but not in CD8+ TCR diversity. Patients newly diagnosed and complete responders had comparable baseline diversity.

Clones were sequenced by immunoSEQ multiplex PCR, and TCRdb holds only the in-frame ones, with some missing. The data hold about 35,000 clones, with more than 80% observed a single time. Of note for this clone: Its specificity is unknown.

V lost 5 bases, J lost 5 bases, and 9 bases lay in between. CDR3 length: 12 residues. Germline CDR1 reads SNHLY; CDR2 reads FYNNEI. No patient escaped relapse after autologous stem cell transplantation, and brentuximab vedotin exposure varied. Negative selection with magnetic separation was used to purify CD4+ T cells from thawed PBMCs. The chain carries TRBV2 and TRBJ2-5; D perhaps matches TRBD2 (6 bases). The specimen was CD4+ T cells from blood, collected at baseline. The source of this sequence is a human donor with classical Hodgkin lymphoma. The CDR3 protein is CASSRRGETQYF. CDR3 DNA: TGTGCCAGCAGTCGCCGGGGGGAGACCCAGTACTTC. Full variable domain (remainder filled in from reference TRBV2 and TRBJ2-5): EPEVTQTPSHQVTQMGQEVILRCVPISNHLYFYWYRQILGQKVEFLVSFYNNEISEKSEIFDDQFSVERPDGSNFTLKIRSTKLEDSAMYFCASSRRGETQYFGPGTRLLVL.